This T cell receptor (beta chain) was sequenced in a study of blood T cells in healthy people across ages (dated by TCRdb to between 2015 and 2016). Notes on the research overall: Template switching captured roughly one uniquely barcoded TCR beta cDNA molecule per two T cells in model experiments. To track age-related changes in TCR beta repertoire diversity, the study relied on deep sequencing normalized with unique cDNA molecular identifiers. The donors were split into four age groups: young (average 16 years), middle-aged (39), aged (approximately 60) and long-lived (roughly 88). To avoid experimental bias, donors of different ages were spread randomly across the sequencing lanes. Using the same blood draw, the study looked at two additional independent replicas of 1 million unique cDNA reads for two donors, one aged 18 to 30 and the other aged 80 or older. Findings and caveats that apply to the study as a whole: A strong correlation was found between observed TCR beta diversity and the percentage of naive T cells measured by flow cytometry. Observed TCR beta diversity per million T cells fell roughly linearly with age, and a significant reduction was already apparent by age around 39. Estimates of total diversity based on one million sequenced T cells were regarded as lower bounds and as underestimates. Bulk unsorted PBMC profiling prevented conclusive comparison of naive and antigen-experienced compartments. The long-lived group showed more naive CD4+ T cells, fewer expanded clones and increased TCR diversity than the aged group, suggesting age selection. Because the CMV infection status of the donors was unknown, age-related changes in expanded clonotypes may potentially have been confounded.

Remarks on this clonotype: Its cognate antigen has yet to be identified. Base qualities were left out, and no much larger clone turns up one base away.

CDR3 length: 18 amino acids, cysteine to phenylalanine. The entry retains the CDR3 DNA only, 54 bases that are in frame from base 1. CDR1 and CDR2 are drawn from the germline V gene (reference sequence): MNHEY, SMNVEV. Systemically healthy Caucasian individuals from Russia, approximately 39 in total and aged roughly 6 to 100 years, were included as donors. Roughly 9.5 milliliters of peripheral blood were drawn from each donor into EDTA-treated Vacutainer tubes. Ficoll-Paque density-gradient centrifugation was used to isolate PBMCs, with at least 7 million obtained per sample. Trizol reagent was used to extract total RNA from PBMCs, with at least 5 micrograms per sample. The percentages of naive CD45RAhigh/CD27high T cells were determined by flow cytometry on a PBMC aliquot from every donor. Libraries were made using 5' RACE. Sequenced on an Illumina HiSeq 2500. The second PCR ran for roughly 7 to 11 cycles and used a J-beta primer mix along with a sample-barcoded 5' primer. Each TCR beta cDNA molecule received a unique molecular identifier from a template-switch 5' adaptor carrying 12 random nucleotides. Each sample yielded at least 2.5 million CDR3-containing paired-end reads. All of the RNA was converted into first-strand cDNA using the Mint cDNA synthesis kit, with a TRBC-specific oligonucleotide serving as the primer. After uracil-DNA glycosylase treatment, a first 18-cycle PCR used universal primers M1SS and BC2_uni_R on all cDNA. The paper's data handling went like this. For normalization, 1 million high-quality reads were randomly selected from each sample, with every read carrying a distinct molecular identifier. Instead of being binned into consensus sequences, reads with shared molecular identifiers were discarded. MiTCR, set to a Q25 quality threshold and the strictest error-elimination algorithm, was used for CDR3 identification, clonotype clustering and error correction. A nonparametric unseen species model with Euler transformation was used to estimate lower-bound total TCR beta diversity. In TCRdb, the public reads were trimmed at Q25 with fastp and aligned with MiXCR, with productive beta chains retained. Each entry merges the rows of one CDR3 protein and shows their most common DNA and genes. The V and J calls and clone size are TCRdb's, not the authors'. For this sample there are under 2,000,000 distinct CDR3 sequences; about 50% appear just once. Over 2% of the sample is in the top ten clones.

The rearrangement joined TRBV27 to TRBJ2-4; 13 junctional bases match TRBD2. The DNA end is a closer match to TRBJ2-7, so the J assignment may be wrong. Sequencing input: blood. This receptor was taken from a woman in her thirties or forties in good health. The CDR3 protein: CASSLAGTSGAISYEQYF. The base sequence is TGTGCCAGCAGCCTTGCCGGGACTAGCGGGGCTATTTCCTACGAGCAGTACTTC.